This T cell receptor beta chain appears in the sequencing data of a study of breast tumors, draining lymph nodes, adjacent tissues. Study results and limitations: Tumor and nontumor repertoires were significantly more similar in luminal-like than in basal-like breast cancer. The data were judged consistent with most tumor T cells coming from lymph node and expanding in tumor. Data only fit, rather than demonstrated, lymph node origin of most tumor T cells. Tumor repertoires ranked between lymph nodes and nontumor tissue in diversity, with V and J gene preferences.

The germline CDR1 and CDR2 sequences are DFQATT and SNEGSKA (reference sequence). V lost 1 base and J lost 2, with 9 bases in between. CDR3 length: 13 residues. TCRdb reprocessed the multiplex PCR reads with MiXCR, giving one entry per CDR3 protein. This table has several thousand distinct CDR3 sequences, under 55% appearing once. A remark on this clonotype: Its antigen is unidentified.

This receptor was identified in a female donor with breast cancer. Some clones in this sample may be carry-over from other donors' samples. The J gene is TRBJ2-7, the V gene TRBV20-1; D gene unclear. Sample: tumor-adjacent breast tissue. CDR3 sequence: CSARGGRTYEQYF. CDR3 bases: TGCAGTGCTAGAGGTGGCAGGACCTACGAGCAGTACTTC.